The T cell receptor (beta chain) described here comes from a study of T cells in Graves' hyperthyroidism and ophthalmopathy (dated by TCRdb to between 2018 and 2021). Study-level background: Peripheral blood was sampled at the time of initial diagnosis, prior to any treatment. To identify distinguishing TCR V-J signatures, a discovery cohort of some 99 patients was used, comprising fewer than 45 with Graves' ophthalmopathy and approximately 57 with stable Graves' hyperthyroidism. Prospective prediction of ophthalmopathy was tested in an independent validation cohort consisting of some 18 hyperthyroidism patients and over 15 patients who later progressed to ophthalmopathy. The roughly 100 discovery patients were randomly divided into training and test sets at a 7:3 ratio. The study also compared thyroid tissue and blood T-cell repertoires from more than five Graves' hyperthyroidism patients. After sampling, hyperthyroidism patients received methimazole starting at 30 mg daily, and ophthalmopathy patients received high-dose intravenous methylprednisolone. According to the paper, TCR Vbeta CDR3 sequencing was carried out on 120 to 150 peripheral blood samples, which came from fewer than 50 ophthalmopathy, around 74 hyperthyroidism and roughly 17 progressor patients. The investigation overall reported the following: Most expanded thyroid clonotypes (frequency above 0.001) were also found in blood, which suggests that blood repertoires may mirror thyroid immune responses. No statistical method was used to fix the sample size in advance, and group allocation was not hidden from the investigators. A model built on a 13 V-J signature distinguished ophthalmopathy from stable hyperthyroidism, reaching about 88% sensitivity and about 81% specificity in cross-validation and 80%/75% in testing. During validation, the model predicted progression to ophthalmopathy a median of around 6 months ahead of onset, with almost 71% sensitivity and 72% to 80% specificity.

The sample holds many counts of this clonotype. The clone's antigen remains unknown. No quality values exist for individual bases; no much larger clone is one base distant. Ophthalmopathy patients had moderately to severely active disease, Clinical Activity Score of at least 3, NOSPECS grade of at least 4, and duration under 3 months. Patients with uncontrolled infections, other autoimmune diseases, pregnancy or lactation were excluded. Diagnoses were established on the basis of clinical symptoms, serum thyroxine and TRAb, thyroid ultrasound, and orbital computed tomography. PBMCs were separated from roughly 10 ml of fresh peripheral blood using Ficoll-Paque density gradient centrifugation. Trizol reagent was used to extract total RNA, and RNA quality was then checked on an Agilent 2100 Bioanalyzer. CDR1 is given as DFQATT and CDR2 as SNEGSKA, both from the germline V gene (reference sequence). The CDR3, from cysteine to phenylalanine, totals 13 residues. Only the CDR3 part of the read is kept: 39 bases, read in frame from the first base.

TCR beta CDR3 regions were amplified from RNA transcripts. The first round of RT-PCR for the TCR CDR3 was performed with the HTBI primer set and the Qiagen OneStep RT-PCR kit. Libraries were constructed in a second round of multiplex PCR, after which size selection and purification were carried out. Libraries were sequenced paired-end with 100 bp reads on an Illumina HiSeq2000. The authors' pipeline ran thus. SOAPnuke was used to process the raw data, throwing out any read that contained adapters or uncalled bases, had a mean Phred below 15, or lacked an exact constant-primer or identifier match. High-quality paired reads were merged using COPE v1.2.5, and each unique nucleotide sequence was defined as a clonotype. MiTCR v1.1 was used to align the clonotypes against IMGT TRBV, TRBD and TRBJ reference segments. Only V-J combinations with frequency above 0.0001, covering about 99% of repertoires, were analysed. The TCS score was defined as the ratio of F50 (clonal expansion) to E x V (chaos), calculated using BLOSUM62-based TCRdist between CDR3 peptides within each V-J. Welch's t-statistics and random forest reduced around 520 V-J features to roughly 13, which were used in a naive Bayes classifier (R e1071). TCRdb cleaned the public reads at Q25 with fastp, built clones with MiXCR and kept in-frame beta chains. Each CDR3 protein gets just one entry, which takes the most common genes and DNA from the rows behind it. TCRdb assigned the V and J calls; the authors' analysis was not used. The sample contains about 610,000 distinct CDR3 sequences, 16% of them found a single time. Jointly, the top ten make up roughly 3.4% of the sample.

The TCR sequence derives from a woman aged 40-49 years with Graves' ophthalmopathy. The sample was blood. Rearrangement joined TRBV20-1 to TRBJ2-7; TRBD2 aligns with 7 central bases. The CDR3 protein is CGQSAGNSYEQYF. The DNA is TGCGGGCAGTCAGCGGGGAACTCCTACGAGCAGTACTTC.